A single T cell receptor beta chain is shown here with its context. The antigen is undetermined. This record belongs to a study of graft-versus-host responses after intestinal transplantation. Study-level findings and limits: Analysis identified GvH clones in recipient marrow, with some appearing first in ileum or blood.

The CDR3 length is 16 residues. J lost 2 bases, V lost 6 bases, and 9 bases had no gene match. CDR1 is MNHEY and CDR2 is SMNVEV in the germline V gene (reference sequence). Clones were sequenced by immunoSEQ multiplex PCR, and TCRdb holds only the in-frame ones, with some missing. The table has over 65,000 clones, approximately 90% seen once. The source is a human donor who was the organ donor for an intestinal transplant. The chain carries TRBV27 and TRBJ2-7, with 11 bases matching TRBD2. The sequenced sample was unstimulated CD8+ T cells sorted from spleen or lymph node cells, obtained before transplant. CDR3 protein: CASSLMTSGIPYEQYF. CDR3 coding DNA: TGTGCCAGCAGCTTAATGACTAGCGGGATTCCCTACGAGCAGTACTTC.